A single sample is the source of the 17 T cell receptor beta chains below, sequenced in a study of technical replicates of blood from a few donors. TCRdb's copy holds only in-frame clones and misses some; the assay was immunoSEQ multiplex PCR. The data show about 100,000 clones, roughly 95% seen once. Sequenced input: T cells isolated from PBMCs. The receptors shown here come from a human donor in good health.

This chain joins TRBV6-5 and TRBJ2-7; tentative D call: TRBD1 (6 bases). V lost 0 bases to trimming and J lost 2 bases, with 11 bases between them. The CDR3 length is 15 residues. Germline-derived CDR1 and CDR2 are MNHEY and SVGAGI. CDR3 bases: TGTGCCAGCAGTTACTCGACCGGACAGACCTACGAGCAGTACTTC. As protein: CASSYSTGQTYEQYF.

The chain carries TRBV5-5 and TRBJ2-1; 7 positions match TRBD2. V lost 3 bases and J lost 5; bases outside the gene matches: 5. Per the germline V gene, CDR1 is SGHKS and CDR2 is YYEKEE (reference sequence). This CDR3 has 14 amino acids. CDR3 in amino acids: CASSSLLADNEQFF. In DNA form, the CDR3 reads TGTGCCAGCAGCTCCCTCCTAGCGGACAATGAGCAGTTCTTC.

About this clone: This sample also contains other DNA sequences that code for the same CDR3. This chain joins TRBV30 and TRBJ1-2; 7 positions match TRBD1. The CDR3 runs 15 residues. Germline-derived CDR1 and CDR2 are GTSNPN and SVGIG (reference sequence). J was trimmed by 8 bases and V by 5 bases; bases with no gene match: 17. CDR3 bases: TGTGCCTGGGTCTGGAGCCGGACAGGAGGGCGAGGCTACACCTTC. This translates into CAWVWSRTGGRGYTF.

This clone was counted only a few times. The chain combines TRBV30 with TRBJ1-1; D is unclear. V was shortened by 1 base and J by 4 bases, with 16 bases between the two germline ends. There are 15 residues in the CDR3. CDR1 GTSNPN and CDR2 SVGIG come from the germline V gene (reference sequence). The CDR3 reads CAWSEVWLGSTEAFF. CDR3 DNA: TGTGCCTGGAGTGAGGTTTGGCTGGGGAGCACTGAAGCTTTCTTT. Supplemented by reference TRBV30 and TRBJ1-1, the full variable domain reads SQTIHQWPATLVQPVGSPLSLECTVEGTSNPNLYWYRQAAGRGLQLLFYSVGIGQISSEVPQNLSASRPQDRQFILSSKKLLLSDSGFYLCAWSEVWLGSTEAFFGQGTRLTVV.

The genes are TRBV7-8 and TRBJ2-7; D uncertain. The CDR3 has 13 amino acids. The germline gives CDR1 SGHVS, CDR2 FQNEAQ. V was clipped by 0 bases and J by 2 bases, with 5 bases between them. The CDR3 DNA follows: TGTGCCAGCAGCTTAGCCCTACCCTACGAGCAGTACTTC. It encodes CASSLALPYEQYF.

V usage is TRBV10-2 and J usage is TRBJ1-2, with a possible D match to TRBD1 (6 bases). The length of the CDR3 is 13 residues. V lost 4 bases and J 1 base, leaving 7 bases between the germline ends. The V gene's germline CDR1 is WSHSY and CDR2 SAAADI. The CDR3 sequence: CASSGTDNYGYTF. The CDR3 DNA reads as TGCGCCAGCAGTGGGACAGATAACTATGGCTACACCTTC.

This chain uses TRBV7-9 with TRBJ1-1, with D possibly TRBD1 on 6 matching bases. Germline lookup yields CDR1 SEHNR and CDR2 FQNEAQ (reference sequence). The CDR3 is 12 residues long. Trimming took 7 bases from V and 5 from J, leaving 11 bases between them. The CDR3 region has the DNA TGTGCCAGCACCCGACAGGATACTGAAGCTTTCTTT. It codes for CASTRQDTEAFF.

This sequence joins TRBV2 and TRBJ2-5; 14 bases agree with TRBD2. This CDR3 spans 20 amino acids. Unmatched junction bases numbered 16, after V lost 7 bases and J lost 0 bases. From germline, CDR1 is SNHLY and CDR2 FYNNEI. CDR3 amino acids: CASKNGLGLAGGTYQETQYF. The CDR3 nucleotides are TGTGCCAGCAAGAATGGTTTAGGACTAGCGGGAGGAACGTACCAAGAGACCCAGTACTTC.

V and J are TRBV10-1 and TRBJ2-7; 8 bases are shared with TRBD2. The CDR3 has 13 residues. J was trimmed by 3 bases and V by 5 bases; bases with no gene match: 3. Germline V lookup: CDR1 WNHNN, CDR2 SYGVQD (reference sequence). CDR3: CASSPGLVYEQYF. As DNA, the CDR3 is TGCGCCAGCAGTCCGGGACTAGTCTACGAGCAGTACTTC.

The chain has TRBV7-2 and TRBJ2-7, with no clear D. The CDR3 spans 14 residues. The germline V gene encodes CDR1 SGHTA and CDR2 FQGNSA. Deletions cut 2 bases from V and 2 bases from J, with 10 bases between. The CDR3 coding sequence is TGTGCCAGCAGCTTACGCCAGGCGACCTACGAGCAGTACTTC. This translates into CASSLRQATYEQYF.

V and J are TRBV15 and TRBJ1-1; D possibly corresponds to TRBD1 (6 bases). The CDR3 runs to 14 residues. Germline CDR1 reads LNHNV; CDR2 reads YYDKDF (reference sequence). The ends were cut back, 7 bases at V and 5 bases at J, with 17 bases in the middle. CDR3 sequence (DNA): TGTGCCACCATGGGGGGGGCTTACCGGACTGAAGCTTTCTTT. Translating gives CATMGGAYRTEAFF.

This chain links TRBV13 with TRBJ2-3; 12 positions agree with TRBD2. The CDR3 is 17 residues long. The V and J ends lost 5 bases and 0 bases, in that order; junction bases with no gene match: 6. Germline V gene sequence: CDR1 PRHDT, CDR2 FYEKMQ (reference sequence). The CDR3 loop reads CASSDSSGGVSTDTQYF. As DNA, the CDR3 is TGTGCCAGCAGCGATTCTAGCGGGGGGGTGAGCACAGATACGCAGTATTTT.

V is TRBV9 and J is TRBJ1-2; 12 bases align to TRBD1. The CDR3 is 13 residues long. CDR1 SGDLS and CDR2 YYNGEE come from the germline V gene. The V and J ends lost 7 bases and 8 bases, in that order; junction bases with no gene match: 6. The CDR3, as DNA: TGTGCCAGCGGGGACAGGGGGCTGGAGGGCTACACCTTC. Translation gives CASGDRGLEGYTF.

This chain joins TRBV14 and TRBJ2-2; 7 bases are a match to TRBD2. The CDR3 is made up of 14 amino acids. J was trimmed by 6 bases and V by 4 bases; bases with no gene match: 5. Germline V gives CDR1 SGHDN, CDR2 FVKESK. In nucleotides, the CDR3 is TGTGCCAGCAGCCCCACGGGGGGAGCCGGGGAGCTGTTTTTT. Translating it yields CASSPTGGAGELFF.

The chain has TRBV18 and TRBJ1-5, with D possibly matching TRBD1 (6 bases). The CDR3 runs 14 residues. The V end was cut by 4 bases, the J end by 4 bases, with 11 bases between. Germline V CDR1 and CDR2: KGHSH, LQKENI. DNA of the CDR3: TGTGCCAGCTCACAAGAACAGGGAAATCAGCCCCAGCATTTT. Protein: CASSQEQGNQPQHF.

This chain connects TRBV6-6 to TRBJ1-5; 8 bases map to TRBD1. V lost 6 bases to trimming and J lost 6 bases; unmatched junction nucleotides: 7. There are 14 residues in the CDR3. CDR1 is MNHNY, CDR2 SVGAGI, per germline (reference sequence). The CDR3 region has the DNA TGTGCCAGCAGCCCCGACAGGGGCGGTCAGCCCCAGCATTTT. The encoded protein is CASSPDRGGQPQHF.

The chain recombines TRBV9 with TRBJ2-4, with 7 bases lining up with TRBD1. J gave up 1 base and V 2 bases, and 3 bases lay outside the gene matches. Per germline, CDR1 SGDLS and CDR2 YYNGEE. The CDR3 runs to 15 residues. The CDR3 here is CASSVGTVAKNIQYF. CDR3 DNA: TGTGCCAGCAGCGTCGGGACAGTCGCCAAAAACATTCAGTACTTC.